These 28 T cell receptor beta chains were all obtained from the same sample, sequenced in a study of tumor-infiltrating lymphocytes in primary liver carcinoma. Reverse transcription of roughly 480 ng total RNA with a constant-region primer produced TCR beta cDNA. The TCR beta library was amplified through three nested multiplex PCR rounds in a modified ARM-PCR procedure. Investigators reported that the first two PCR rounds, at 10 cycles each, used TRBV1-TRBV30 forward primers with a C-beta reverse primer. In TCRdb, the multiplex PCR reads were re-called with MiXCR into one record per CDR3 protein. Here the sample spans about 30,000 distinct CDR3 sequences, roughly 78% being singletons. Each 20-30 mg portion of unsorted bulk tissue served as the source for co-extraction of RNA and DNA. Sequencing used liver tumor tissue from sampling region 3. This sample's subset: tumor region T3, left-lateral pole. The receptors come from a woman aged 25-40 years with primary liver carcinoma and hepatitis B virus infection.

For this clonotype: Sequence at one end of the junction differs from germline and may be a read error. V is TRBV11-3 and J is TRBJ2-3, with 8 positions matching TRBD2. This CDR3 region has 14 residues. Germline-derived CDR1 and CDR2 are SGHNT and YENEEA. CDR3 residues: CASSFRTSTSTQYF. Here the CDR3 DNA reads TGCGCCAGCAGCTTCAGGACTAGCACAAGTACGCAGTATTTT.

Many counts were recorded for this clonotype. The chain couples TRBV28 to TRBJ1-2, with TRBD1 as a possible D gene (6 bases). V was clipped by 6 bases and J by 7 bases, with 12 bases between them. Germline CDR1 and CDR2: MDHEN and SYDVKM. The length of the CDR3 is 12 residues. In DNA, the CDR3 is TGTGCCAGCAGCCCGGGGGGCAGTGGCTACACCTTC. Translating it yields CASSPGGSGYTF.

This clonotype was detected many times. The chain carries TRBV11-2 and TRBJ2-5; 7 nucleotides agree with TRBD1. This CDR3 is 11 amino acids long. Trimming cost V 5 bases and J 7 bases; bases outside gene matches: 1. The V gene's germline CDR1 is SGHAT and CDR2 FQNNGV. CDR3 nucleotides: TGTGCCAGCAGCCCAGGGGGGACCCAGTACTTC. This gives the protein CASSPGGTQYF.

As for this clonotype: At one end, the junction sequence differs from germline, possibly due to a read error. CDR3 in amino acids: CASIKAASGNTIYF. The DNA of the CDR3 is TGTGCCAGCATCAAGGCAGCCTCTGGGAACACCATTTATTTT. This sequence joins TRBV6-1 and TRBJ1-3; no definite D call. This CDR3 is 14 amino acids long. Germline V gives CDR1 MNHNS, CDR2 SASEGT.

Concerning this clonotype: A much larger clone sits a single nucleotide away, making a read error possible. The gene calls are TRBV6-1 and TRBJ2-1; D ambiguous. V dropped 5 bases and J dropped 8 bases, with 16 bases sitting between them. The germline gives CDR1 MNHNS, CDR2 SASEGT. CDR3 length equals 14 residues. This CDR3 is CASSRLSSLDEQFF. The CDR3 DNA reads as TGTGCCAGCAGTCGCCTAAGTTCGCTCGATGAGCAGTTCTTC.

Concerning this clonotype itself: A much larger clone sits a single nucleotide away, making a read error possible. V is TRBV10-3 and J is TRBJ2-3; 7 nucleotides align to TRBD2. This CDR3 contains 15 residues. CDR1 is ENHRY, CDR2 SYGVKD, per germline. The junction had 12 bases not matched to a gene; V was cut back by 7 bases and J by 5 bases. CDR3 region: CAINGLEGARDTQYF. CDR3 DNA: TGTGCCATCAACGGACTAGAAGGGGCCAGAGATACGCAGTATTTT.

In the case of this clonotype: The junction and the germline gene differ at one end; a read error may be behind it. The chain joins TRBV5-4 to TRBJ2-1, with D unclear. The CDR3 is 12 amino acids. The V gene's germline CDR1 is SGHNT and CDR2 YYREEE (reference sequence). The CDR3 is CVSSLGDNEQFF. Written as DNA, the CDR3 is TGTGTCAGCAGTTTAGGCGACAATGAGCAGTTCTTC.

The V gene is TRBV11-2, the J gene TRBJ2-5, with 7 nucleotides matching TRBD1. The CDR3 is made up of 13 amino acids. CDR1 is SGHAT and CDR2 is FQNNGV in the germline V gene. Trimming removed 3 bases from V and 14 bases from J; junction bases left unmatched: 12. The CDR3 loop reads CASSLDVGDSEYF. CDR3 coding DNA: TGTGCCAGCAGCTTGGATGTCGGGGACAGCGAATACTTC.

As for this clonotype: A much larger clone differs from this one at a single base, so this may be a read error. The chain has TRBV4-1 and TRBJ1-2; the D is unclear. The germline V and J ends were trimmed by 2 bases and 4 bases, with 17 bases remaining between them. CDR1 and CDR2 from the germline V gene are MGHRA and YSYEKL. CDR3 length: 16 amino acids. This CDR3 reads CASSQSITRPIYGYTF. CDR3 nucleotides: TGCGCCAGCAGCCAATCGATTACGAGACCGATCTATGGCTACACCTTC.

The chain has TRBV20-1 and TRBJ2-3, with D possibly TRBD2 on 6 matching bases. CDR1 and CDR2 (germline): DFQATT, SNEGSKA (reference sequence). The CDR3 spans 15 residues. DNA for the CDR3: TGCAATGCGCCAAAGCGGGCCACGGGCACAGATACGCAGTATTTT. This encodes CNAPKRATGTDTQYF.

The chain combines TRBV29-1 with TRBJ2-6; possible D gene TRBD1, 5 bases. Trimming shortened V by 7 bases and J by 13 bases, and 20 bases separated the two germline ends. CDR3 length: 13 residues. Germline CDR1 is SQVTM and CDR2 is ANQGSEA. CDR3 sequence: CSARKSGAIVLTF. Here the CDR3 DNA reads TGCAGCGCCCGTAAGTCTGGGGCCATTGTCCTGACTTTC.

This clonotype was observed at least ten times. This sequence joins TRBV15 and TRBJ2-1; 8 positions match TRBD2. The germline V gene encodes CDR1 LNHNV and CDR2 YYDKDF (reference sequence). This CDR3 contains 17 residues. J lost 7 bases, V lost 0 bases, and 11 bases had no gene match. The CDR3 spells CATSRDPATSAGNEQFF. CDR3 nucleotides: TGTGCCACCAGCAGAGATCCCGCGACTAGCGCGGGGAATGAGCAGTTCTTC.

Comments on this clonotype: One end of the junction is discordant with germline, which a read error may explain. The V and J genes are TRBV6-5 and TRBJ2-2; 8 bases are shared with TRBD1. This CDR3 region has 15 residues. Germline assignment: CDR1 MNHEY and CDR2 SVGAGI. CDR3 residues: CASSPRTGFAVELFF. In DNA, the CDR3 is TGTGCCAGCAGTCCGCGGACAGGGTTCGCCGTGGAGCTTTTTTTT.

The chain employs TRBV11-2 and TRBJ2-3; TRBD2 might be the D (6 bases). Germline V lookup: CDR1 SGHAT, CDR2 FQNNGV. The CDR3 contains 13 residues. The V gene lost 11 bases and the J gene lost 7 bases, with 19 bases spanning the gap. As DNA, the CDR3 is TGTGCCGACAGCCTGCGACGGGGGAATACGCAGTATTTT. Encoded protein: CADSLRRGNTQYF.

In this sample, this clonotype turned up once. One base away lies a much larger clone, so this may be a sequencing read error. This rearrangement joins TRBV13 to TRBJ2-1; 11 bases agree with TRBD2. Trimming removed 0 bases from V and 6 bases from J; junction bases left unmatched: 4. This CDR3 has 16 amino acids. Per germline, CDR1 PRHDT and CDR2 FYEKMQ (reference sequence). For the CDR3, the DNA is TGTGCCAGCAGCTTAGGGACTAGCGGGGCCTTCAATGAGCAGTTCTTC. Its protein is CASSLGTSGAFNEQFF.

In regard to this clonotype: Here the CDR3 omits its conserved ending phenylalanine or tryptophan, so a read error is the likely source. Here the CDR3 DNA reads TGTGCCAGCAGCCGACGGGGTTCAGCGAACGAGCAGTACTCC. Translating gives CASSRRGSANEQYS. V is TRBV4-1 and J is TRBJ2-7; D may be TRBD2 (5 bases). The germline V gene has CDR1 MGHRA and CDR2 YSYEKL. The CDR3 has 14 amino acids.

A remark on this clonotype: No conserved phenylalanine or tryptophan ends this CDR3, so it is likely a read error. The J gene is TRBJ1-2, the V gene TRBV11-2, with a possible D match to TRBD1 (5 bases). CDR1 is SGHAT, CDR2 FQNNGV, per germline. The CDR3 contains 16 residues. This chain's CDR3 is CASSLWTPEGFYDYTS. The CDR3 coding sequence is TGTGCCAGCAGCCTCTGGACACCGGAGGGGTTCTATGACTACACCTCC.

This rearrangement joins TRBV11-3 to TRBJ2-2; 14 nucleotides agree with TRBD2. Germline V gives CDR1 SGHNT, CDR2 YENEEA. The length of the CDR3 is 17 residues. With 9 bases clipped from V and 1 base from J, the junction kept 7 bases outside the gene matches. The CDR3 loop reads CASNPGLAGGNTGELFF. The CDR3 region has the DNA TGTGCCAGTAACCCCGGACTAGCGGGAGGGAACACCGGGGAGCTGTTTTTT.

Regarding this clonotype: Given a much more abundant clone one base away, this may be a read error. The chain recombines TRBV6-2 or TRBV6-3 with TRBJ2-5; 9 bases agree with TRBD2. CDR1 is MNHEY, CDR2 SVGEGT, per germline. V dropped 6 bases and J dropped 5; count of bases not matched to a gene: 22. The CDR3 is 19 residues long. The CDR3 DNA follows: TGTGCCAGCAGCTCCTACTATATTAGCGGGAGTTGTACTCGGGAGACCCAGTACTTC. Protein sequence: CASSSYYISGSCTRETQYF.

CDR3 coding DNA: TGTGCCAGCAGGCCCTGGACAGGGCTGAAGGAGACCCAGTACTTC. Translating gives CASRPWTGLKETQYF. The chain links TRBV12-3 or TRBV12-4 to TRBJ2-5, with 8 bases aligning to TRBD1. This CDR3 comprises 15 residues. V gave up 6 bases and J gave up 5 bases; unmatched junction bases: 11.

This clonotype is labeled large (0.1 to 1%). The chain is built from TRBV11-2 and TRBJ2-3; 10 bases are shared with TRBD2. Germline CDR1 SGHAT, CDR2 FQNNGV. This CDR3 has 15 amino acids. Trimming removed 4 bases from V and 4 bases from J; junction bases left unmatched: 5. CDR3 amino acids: CASSSGSGRADTQYF. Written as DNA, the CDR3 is TGTGCCAGCAGCTCAGGAAGCGGGAGGGCAGATACGCAGTATTTT. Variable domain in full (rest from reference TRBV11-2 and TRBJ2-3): EAGVAQSPRYKIIEKRQSVAFWCNPISGHATLYWYQQILGQGPKLLIQFQNNGVVDDSQLPKDRFSAERLKGVDSTLKIQPAKLEDSAVYLCASSSGSGRADTQYFGPGTRLTVL.

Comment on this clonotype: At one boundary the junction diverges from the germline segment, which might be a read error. CDR3 coding DNA: TGTGCCATCAGTAAGGCGACTAGCAGCGACTACGAGCAGTACTTC. Its protein product is CAISKATSSDYEQYF. The chain recombines TRBV2 with TRBJ2-7; TRBD2 aligns across 7 bases. The CDR3 length is 15 residues. From germline, CDR1 is SNHLY and CDR2 FYNNEI.

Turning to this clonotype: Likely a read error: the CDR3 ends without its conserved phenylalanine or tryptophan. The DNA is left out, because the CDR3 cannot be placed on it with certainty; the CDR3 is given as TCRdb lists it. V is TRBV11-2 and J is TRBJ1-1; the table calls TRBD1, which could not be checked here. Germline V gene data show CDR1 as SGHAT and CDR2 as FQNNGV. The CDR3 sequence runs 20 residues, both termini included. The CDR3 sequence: CASSARDRGRKRRSNTEALC.

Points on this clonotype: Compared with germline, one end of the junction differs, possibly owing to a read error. CDR3 coding DNA: TGCGCCGGCAGCCAAGGTACTACTAGCGGGAGGGTAAATGATGAGCAGTTCTTC. Protein sequence: CAGSQGTTSGRVNDEQFF. The V and J genes are TRBV4-1 and TRBJ2-1, with TRBD2 matching 13 bases. From germline, CDR1 is MGHRA and CDR2 YSYEKL. The CDR3 has 18 amino acids.

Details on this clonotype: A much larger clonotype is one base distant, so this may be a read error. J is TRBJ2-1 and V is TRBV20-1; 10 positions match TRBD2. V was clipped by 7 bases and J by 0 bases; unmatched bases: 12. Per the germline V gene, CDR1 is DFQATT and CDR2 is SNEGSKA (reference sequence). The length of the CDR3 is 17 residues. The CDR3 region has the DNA TGCAGTGTCCCAGCGGGAGGGCTACCGAGCTCCTACAATGAGCAGTTCTTC. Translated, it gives CSVPAGGLPSSYNEQFF.

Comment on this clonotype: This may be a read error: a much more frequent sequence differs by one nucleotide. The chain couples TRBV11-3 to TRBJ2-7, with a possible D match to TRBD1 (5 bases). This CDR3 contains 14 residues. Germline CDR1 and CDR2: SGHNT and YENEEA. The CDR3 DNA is TGTGCCAGAAGCTTAACGAAGGGGCCCTACGAGCAGTACTTC. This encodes CARSLTKGPYEQYF.

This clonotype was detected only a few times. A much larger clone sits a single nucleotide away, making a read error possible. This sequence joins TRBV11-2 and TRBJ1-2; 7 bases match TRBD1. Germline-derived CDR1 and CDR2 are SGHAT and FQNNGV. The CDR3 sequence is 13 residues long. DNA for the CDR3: TGTGCCGGCAGCTTGACAGGGAACTATGGCTACACCTTC. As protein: CAGSLTGNYGYTF.

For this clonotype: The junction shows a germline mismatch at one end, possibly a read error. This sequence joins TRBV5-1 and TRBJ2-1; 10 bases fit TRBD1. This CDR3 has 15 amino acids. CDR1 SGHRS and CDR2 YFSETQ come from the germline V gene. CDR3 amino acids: CASNLGQGSYNEQSF. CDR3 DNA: TGCGCCAGCAACTTGGGACAGGGGTCCTACAATGAGCAGTCCTTC. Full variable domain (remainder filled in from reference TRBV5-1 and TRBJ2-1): KAGVTQTPRYLIKTRGQQVTLSCSPISGHRSVSWYQQTPGQGLQFLFEYFSETQRNKGNFPGRFSGRQFSNSRSEMNVSTLELGDSALYLCASNLGQGSYNEQSFGPGTRLTVL.